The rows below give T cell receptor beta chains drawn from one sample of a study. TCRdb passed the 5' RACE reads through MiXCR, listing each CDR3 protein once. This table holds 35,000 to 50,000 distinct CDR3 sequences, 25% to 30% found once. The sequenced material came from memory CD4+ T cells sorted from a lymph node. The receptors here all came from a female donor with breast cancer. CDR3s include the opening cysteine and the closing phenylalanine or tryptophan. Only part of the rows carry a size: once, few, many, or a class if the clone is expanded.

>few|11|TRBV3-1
CASSLGMAQYF
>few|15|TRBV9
CASSGLAFLTDTQYF
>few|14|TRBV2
CASSELQGGQPQHF
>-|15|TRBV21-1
CASDPGTGLLTEAFF
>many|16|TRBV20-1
CSAKPSRAGFPDTQYF
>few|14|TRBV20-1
CSASGSRRPYEQYF
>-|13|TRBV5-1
CAGSNGAHNEQFF
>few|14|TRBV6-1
CASTPGTTNEKLFF
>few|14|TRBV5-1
CASSLDRGNTEAFF
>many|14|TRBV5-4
CASRRGGSYNEQFF
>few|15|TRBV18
CASSPGQVDTGELFF
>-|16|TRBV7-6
CASSRSSGGRTDTQYF
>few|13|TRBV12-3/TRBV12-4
CASRSGGGNEQFF
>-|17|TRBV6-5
CASSSRQGSISNQPQHF
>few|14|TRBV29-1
CSVYGTGGPDTQYF
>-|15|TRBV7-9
CASSLGPGGYYGYTF
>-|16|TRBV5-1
CASSLGIAGNQETQYF
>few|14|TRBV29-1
CSVDHGTVPYEQYF
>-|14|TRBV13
CASSLGQGGYEQYF
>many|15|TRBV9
CASSVVASGTDTQYF
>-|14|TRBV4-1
CTSSQDGRPYEQYF
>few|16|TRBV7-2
CASSLGMQGTGNEQFF
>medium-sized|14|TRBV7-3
CASSLRGTGSPLHF
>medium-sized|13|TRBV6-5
CASSAGRDQPQHF
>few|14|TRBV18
CASYRDRDFNEQFF
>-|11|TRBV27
CASSKTGEAFF
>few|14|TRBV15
CATSGTGSRQPQHF
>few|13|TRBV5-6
CASSFLGRYEQYF
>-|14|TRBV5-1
CAGRLTGADTEAFF
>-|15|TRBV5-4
CASSQDQGQDYGYTF
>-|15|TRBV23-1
CAGSQCEGVRETQYF
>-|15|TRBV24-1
CATSDPGTGGEKLFF
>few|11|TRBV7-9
CASSSTLGYTF
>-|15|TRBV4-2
CAGSQAGTSNQPQHF
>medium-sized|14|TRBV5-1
CASSLRGPHNEQFF
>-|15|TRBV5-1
CASSFTGTEINEQFF
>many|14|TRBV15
CATSGKRASYEQYF
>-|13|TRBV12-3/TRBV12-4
CASRRNRGPEAFF
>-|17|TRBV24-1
CATSDPGTSGGAGEQFF
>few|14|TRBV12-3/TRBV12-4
CASSLAISNQPQHF